Here is one T cell receptor beta chain with its context. There is no known antigen for this receptor. Per-base quality was not reported, and no clone a single base away is much larger than it. The CDR3 holds 10 amino acids from the cysteine to the phenylalanine. Kept here is only the CDR3 DNA, which spans 30 bases and is read in frame from base 1. CDR1 and CDR2 are read off the germline V gene as SQVTM and ANQGSEA. A distance of 6 bases separates the germline ends of V and J, which lose 5 bases and 7 bases respectively. TCR beta CDR3 regions were amplified from RNA transcripts. The TCR CDR3 was subjected to a first round of RT-PCR using the HTBI primer set and the Qiagen OneStep RT-PCR kit. The libraries were constructed in a second round of multiplex PCR and then size-selected and purified. Sequencing of the libraries was done on an Illumina HiSeq2000 using paired-end 100 bp reads. On the authors' methods: SOAPnuke was used to process the raw data, with reads discarded if the reads contained adapters or uncalled bases, had a mean Phred below 15, or lacked an exact constant-primer or identifier match. High-quality paired reads were merged using COPE v1.2.5, and each unique nucleotide sequence was defined as a clonotype. Clonotypes were aligned to IMGT TRBV, TRBD and TRBJ reference segments using MiTCR v1.1. Analysis was restricted to V-J combinations with a frequency above 0.0001, which covered roughly 99% of repertoires. The TCS score was defined as F50 (clonal expansion) divided by E x V (chaos), with BLOSUM62-based TCRdist calculated between CDR3 peptides within each V-J. Welch's t-statistics and random forest reduced just over 500 V-J features to about 13, which were used in a naive Bayes classifier (R e1071). TCRdb ran its own pipeline on the public reads, namely fastp trimming at Q25 and MiXCR clone calling, and kept in-frame beta chains. CDR3 protein sequences are deduplicated, and each keeps its most common genes and DNA. Clone size and V and J calls follow TCRdb, not the original study. For this sample there are approximately 300,000 distinct CDR3 sequences; around 17% appear just once. The ten biggest clones cover around 33% of the sample.

The sample belongs to a study of T cells in Graves' hyperthyroidism and ophthalmopathy (dated by TCRdb to between 2018 and 2021). Notes on the research overall: Peripheral blood was sampled at the time of initial diagnosis, prior to any treatment. In addition, the study compared T-cell repertoires in thyroid tissue and in blood from over 5 Graves' hyperthyroidism patients. Once sampling was done, hyperthyroidism patients were given methimazole at a starting dose of 30 mg daily, whereas ophthalmopathy patients were given high-dose intravenous methylprednisolone. Prospective prediction of ophthalmopathy was tested in an independent validation cohort of 18 to 20 hyperthyroidism patients and 15 to 17 patients who later progressed to ophthalmopathy. According to the paper, TCR Vbeta CDR3 sequencing was carried out on roughly 130 peripheral blood samples, which came from 40 to 45 ophthalmopathy, around 75 hyperthyroidism and roughly 17 progressor patients. TCR V-J signatures able to tell the groups apart were searched for in a discovery cohort of 90 to 100 patients, of whom over 40 had Graves' ophthalmopathy and roughly 59 had stable Graves' hyperthyroidism. The roughly 90 discovery patients were divided at random into training and test sets in a 7:3 ratio.

Broad study findings and their caveats: Most expanded thyroid clonotypes (frequency above 0.001) were also found in blood, which suggests that blood repertoires may mirror thyroid immune responses. Sample size was not statistically predetermined, and blinding of investigators to group allocation was not performed. Ophthalmopathy was separated from stable hyperthyroidism by a 13 V-J signature model, with about 86% sensitivity and just over 81% specificity obtained in cross-validation and 80%/75% obtained in testing. During validation, the model predicted progression to ophthalmopathy a median of approximately 6.5 months ahead of onset, with almost 71% sensitivity and roughly 75% specificity.

Graves' hyperthyroidism was defined as stable when no progression to ophthalmopathy occurred over 18 months of follow-up. Hyperthyroidism patients were newly diagnosed, had a disease duration of under 2 months, and were aged 18 to 65 years. Exclusion was applied to patients with uncontrolled infections, other autoimmune diseases, pregnancy or lactation. Diagnoses were based on clinical symptoms, serum thyroxine and TRAb, thyroid ultrasound and orbital computed tomography. Ficoll-Paque density gradient centrifugation was used to isolate PBMCs from approximately 10 ml of fresh peripheral blood. Total RNA was extracted with Trizol reagent, and quality was checked on an Agilent 2100 Bioanalyzer.

The sequence is built from TRBV29-1 and TRBJ2-1; no D gene call is confident. The sequencing sample was made of blood. The TCR sequence derives from a man in his thirties or forties with Graves' hyperthyroidism. CDR3 sequence: CSVIWNEQFF. The nucleotides read TGCAGCGTTATCTGGAATGAGCAGTTCTTC.